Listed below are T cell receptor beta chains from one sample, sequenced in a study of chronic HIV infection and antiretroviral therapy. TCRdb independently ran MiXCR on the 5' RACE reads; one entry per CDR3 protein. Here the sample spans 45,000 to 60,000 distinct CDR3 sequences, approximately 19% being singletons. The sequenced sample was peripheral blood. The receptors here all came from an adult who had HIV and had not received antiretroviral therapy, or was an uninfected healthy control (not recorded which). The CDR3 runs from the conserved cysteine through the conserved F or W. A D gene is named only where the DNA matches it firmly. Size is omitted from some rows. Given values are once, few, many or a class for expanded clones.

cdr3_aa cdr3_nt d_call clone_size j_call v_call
CASTIAGGPSYEQYF TGTGCCAGCACCATAGCGGGAGGGCCCTCCTACGAGCAGTACTTC TRBD2 - TRBJ2-7 TRBV28
CASSLRGTGGTEAFF TGTGCCAGCAGTTTACGCGGGACAGGTGGTACTGAAGCTTTCTTT TRBD1 - TRBJ1-1 TRBV27
CASSPPRLAGDARKEQYF TGTGCCAGCAGCCCTCCCCGACTAGCGGGGGATGCCCGGAAGGAGCAGTACTTC TRBD2 few TRBJ2-7 TRBV28
CSGLAKSSYEQYF TGCAGCGGCCTAGCGAAGAGCTCCTACGAGCAGTACTTC - - TRBJ2-7 TRBV29-1
CASSLSQHRQPHFGYTF TGTGCCAGCAGCTTATCCCAACATAGACAGCCCCACTTTGGCTACACCTTC - many TRBJ1-2 TRBV7-2
CASSPLGRGTSGSYEQYF TGTGCCAGCTCACCACTCGGGCGAGGGACTAGCGGGAGCTACGAGCAGTACTTC TRBD2 few TRBJ2-7 TRBV18
CASSLRDWSSYEQYF TGTGCCAGCAGCCTGAGGGACTGGAGCTCCTACGAGCAGTACTTC - - TRBJ2-7 TRBV5-5
CASSLDGQEFPLHF TGCGCCAGCAGCTTGGACGGACAAGAGTTCCCCCTCCACTTT - - TRBJ1-6 TRBV5-1
CASSPMATGLEAFF TGTGCCAGCAGCCCAATGGCGACGGGGCTGGAAGCTTTCTTT - - TRBJ1-1 TRBV7-9
CASGPGGGSEQYF TGTGCCAGCGGGCCTGGAGGGGGCTCCGAGCAGTACTTC - few TRBJ2-7 TRBV28
CASSLVSFTNQPQHF TGTGCCAGCAGCCTGGTAAGCTTTACCAATCAGCCCCAGCATTTT - few TRBJ1-5 TRBV5-5
CSFTGGRKGETQYF TGCAGCTTCACAGGGGGCAGGAAGGGGGAGACCCAGTACTTC TRBD1 few TRBJ2-5 TRBV29-1
CASRAVPAGRETQYF TGCGCCAGCAGGGCGGTGCCAGCAGGCAGGGAGACCCAGTACTTC - - TRBJ2-5 TRBV5-1
CAISERGLADYNEQFF TGTGCCATCAGTGAACGGGGACTAGCGGACTACAATGAGCAGTTCTTC TRBD2 - TRBJ2-1 TRBV10-3
CASSYGMGVGKTDTQYF TGTGCCAGCAGTTACGGAATGGGTGTGGGGAAAACAGATACGCAGTATTTT - few TRBJ2-3 TRBV6-5
CASTPRDRSTDTQYF TGTGCCAGCACGCCTAGGGACAGAAGCACAGATACGCAGTATTTT TRBD1 - TRBJ2-3 TRBV28
CSVEGSGANVLTF TGCAGCGTTGAAGGGTCTGGGGCCAACGTCCTGACTTTC - few TRBJ2-6 TRBV29-1
CASSSGRDTGELFF TGTGCCAGCAGTAGCGGGAGAGACACCGGGGAGCTGTTTTTT TRBD2 - TRBJ2-2 TRBV6-1
CASSQYSGAGNTIYF TGCGCCAGCAGCCAATACTCAGGGGCTGGAAACACCATATATTTT - - TRBJ1-3 TRBV4-1
CATSRGTSEVFF TGTGCCACCAGCAGGGGAACTAGCGAGGTGTTCTTC TRBD2 - TRBJ2-1 TRBV15
CSARRPLGTGELFF TGCAGTGCTAGGAGGCCACTAGGAACCGGGGAGCTGTTTTTT - - TRBJ2-2 TRBV20-1
CASSQPTRGNTIYF TGTGCCAGCAGCCAACCCACTCGTGGAAACACCATATATTTT - - TRBJ1-3 TRBV6-5
CATASLGSQPQHF TGTGCCACCGCATCTTTAGGGAGTCAGCCCCAGCATTTT - - TRBJ1-5 TRBV10-3
CSVGQGGLDIQYF TGCAGCGTTGGGCAGGGTGGACTTGACATTCAGTACTTC - - TRBJ2-4 TRBV29-1
CASSIGRSYEQYF TGTGCCAGTAGTATAGGACGTTCCTACGAGCAGTACTTC - few TRBJ2-7 TRBV19
CSALKGGNTGELFF TGCAGTGCCCTGAAGGGGGGTAACACCGGGGAGCTGTTTTTT - - TRBJ2-2 TRBV20-1
CSATNRDRGMGQPQHF TGCAGTGCTACAAACCGGGACAGGGGAATGGGGCAGCCCCAGCATTTT TRBD1 - TRBJ1-5 TRBV20-1
CASSPRDSYGYTF TGTGCCAGCAGTCCTAGGGACAGCTATGGCTACACCTTC TRBD1 few TRBJ1-2 TRBV28
CASSLEGFAPQHF TGCGCCAGCAGCTTGGAAGGGTTTGCGCCCCAGCATTTT - - TRBJ1-5 TRBV5-1
CSGNRVNTEAFF TGCAGCGGTAACAGGGTGAACACTGAAGCTTTCTTT - few TRBJ1-1 TRBV29-1
CASSTRQGAMDTQYF TGTGCCAGCAGCACACGACAGGGGGCAATGGATACGCAGTATTTT TRBD1 - TRBJ2-3 TRBV11-1
CASSLARDPQWDEQFF TGTGCCAGCAGCTTAGCCCGGGACCCTCAGTGGGATGAGCAGTTCTTC - few TRBJ2-1 TRBV11-1
CSVNRANNMNTEAFF TGCAGCGTTAATCGGGCAAACAACATGAACACTGAAGCTTTCTTT - few TRBJ1-1 TRBV29-1
CASSVGGETQYF TGTGCCAGCAGCGTAGGTGGGGAGACCCAGTACTTC - - TRBJ2-5 TRBV9
CSANRARNEQYF TGCAGTGCGAATCGGGCTAGGAACGAGCAGTACTTC - few TRBJ2-7 TRBV20-1
CASRDRATQPQHF TGTGCCAGCCGGGACAGGGCAACTCAGCCCCAGCATTTT TRBD1 few TRBJ1-5 TRBV28
CATSFGSKDTQYF TGTGCCACCAGTTTCGGTAGCAAAGATACGCAGTATTTT - few TRBJ2-3 TRBV24-1
CASSSGTSGTRNTGELFF TGTGCCAGCAGCTCCGGGACTAGCGGGACCCGAAACACCGGGGAGCTGTTTTTT TRBD2 - TRBJ2-2 TRBV28
CSVGKGTNTEAFF TGCAGCGTTGGGAAGGGTACGAACACTGAAGCTTTCTTT - few TRBJ1-1 TRBV29-1
CSVFDSPENEQFF TGCAGCGTTTTCGACTCCCCGGAGAATGAGCAGTTCTTC - few TRBJ2-1 TRBV29-1
CSARVTYEQHF TGCAGTGCTAGAGTGACCTACGAGCAGCACTTC - - TRBJ2-7 TRBV20-1
CAISERSQPQHF TGTGCCATCAGTGAAAGAAGTCAGCCCCAGCATTTT - few TRBJ1-5 TRBV10-3
CASSRPILAEETQYF TGTGCCAGCAGCCGCCCGATACTAGCGGAAGAGACCCAGTACTTC TRBD2 - TRBJ2-5 TRBV28
CASSAGLALNTGELFF TGTGCCAGCAGCGCGGGACTAGCACTCAACACCGGGGAGCTGTTTTTT TRBD2 few TRBJ2-2 TRBV9
CASQVGRSPYEQYF TGTGCCAGCCAGGTGGGGCGCAGCCCCTACGAGCAGTACTTC - few TRBJ2-7 TRBV2